What follows is one TCR beta chain and its context. The antigen is undetermined. The sample comes from a study of beta chain features in type 1 diabetes. General observations from the study: Patients with Type 1 diabetes showed moderately but significantly shorter TCRB CDR3s in all four CD4+ subsets.

The CDR3 totals 14 residues. J gave up 2 bases and V 6 bases, and 2 bases lay outside the gene matches. Germline values: CDR1 MDHEN, CDR2 SYDVKM. Since all of the isolated RNA was reverse transcribed, expressed TCRB transcripts were what got sequenced. Sequencing was performed with immunoSEQ multiplex PCR; in TCRdb, only in-frame clones are kept and a portion is missing. Among about 230,000 clones listed, 16% were seen once. This TCR was sampled from a man under 40 with type 1 diabetes. The sequencing input was naive CD4+ T cells from blood. The chain employs TRBV28 and TRBJ2-4, with TRBD1 matching over 9 bases. The DNA of the CDR3 is TGTGCCAGCAGGGACAGGGGCTCCAAAAACATTCAGTACTTC. This gives the protein CASRDRGSKNIQYF. The entire variable domain, with the rest obtained from reference TRBV28 and TRBJ2-4, is as follows: DVKVTQSSRYLVKRTGEKVFLECVQDMDHENMFWYRQDPGLGLRLIYFSYDVKMKEKGDIPEGYSVSREKKERFSLILESASTNQTSMYLCASRDRGSKNIQYFGAGTRLSVL.